This TCR beta chain was captured in a study of post-analysis software for immune sequencing data. Across the whole study: Relapsing-remitting, secondary progressive and progressive-relapsing multiple sclerosis courses were included. Regarding the study as a whole: Normalized Chao1 diversity was significantly reduced in patients versus controls. Same-batch samples co-clustered strongly by F measure.

The library was made from cDNA and included unique molecular identifiers. Each batch of about 0.95 to 10 million T cells produced 400,000 to 650,000 cDNA molecules. Each CDR3 protein gets one entry after TCRdb re-called the PCR reads with MiXCR. Among roughly 580,000 distinct CDR3 sequences listed, roughly 40% were seen once. This clonotype was observed at least ten times. Its matching antigen is unknown. Sequenced input: blood. This TCR was sampled from a girl aged 10 to 17 with multiple sclerosis.

CDR3 sequence (DNA): TGTGCCAGCAGTCCGCAAGGGGAGACCCAGTACTTC. Residues: CASSPQGETQYF. The gene calls are TRBV12-3 or TRBV12-4 and TRBJ2-5, with D uncertain. CDR3 length equals 12 residues. The V and J ends lost 5 bases and 5 bases respectively, with 9 bases between them.